This T cell receptor (beta chain) originates from a study of blood T cell repertoires in COVID-19. Whole-study context: Material from acute and convalescent COVID-19 was sourced from the United States, Italy and Spain. From T cells, B-cell-depleted T cells, or PBMCs came the material, which was cDNA or gDNA.

The CDR3 is 15 amino acids. The germline V and J ends were trimmed by 7 bases and 5 bases, with 19 bases remaining between them. CDR1 and CDR2 from the germline V gene are SNHLY and FYNNEI. Authors' processing steps: The authors estimated nucleated cell counts from reference gene primer amplification. This table comes from immunoSEQ multiplex PCR, and its TCRdb copy is limited to in-frame clones, with some not included. V, J and clone size reflect that table, while D and trimming were determined from the DNA. The sample has around 55,000 clones, 75% to 90% seen once. The chain joins TRBV2 to TRBJ2-3, with a weak D call TRBD1 (5 bases). Sequencing was carried out using peripheral blood. The clonotype originates from a man aged 55-75 years with acute or convalescent COVID-19. The CDR3, as DNA: TGTGCCAGCAAAAAACCTAGAACCAGGGTAGATACGCAGTATTTT. Translating gives CASKKPRTRVDTQYF.